The 3 T cell receptor beta chains below were found in one sample sequenced in a study of T cell responses to AZD1222 COVID-19 vaccine. The assay was immunoSEQ multiplex PCR, and TCRdb's table has in-frame clones only and misses some. The repertoire holds 120,000 or so clones, with approximately 85% as singletons. The material was peripheral blood, obtained on day 0 of AZD1222 vaccination. All receptors come from an adult in good health.

The chain couples TRBV6-4 to TRBJ1-5; D ambiguous. V was cut by 4 bases and J by 3 bases, with 7 bases left in between. The CDR3 length is 13 residues. The V gene's germline CDR1 is MRHNA and CDR2 SNTAGT. CDR3 in DNA: TGTGCCAGCAGTGTTGGTACCAATCAGCCCCAGCATTTT. It specifies CASSVGTNQPQHF.

This sequence joins TRBV12-3 or TRBV12-4 and TRBJ1-5; D not certain. The CDR3 loop spans 12 amino acids. The germline V and J ends were trimmed by 2 bases and 6 bases, with 5 bases remaining between them. The CDR3 loop is CASSLTIQPQHF. The CDR3 nucleotides are TGTGCCAGCAGTTTAACCATTCAGCCCCAGCATTTT.

The chain has TRBV4-1 and TRBJ2-4; D gene uncertain. Trimming left V 3 bases short and J 8 bases short, with 8 bases between. Germline CDR1 and CDR2: MGHRA and YSYEKL. This CDR3 is 12 amino acids long. The CDR3 bases are TGCGCCAGCAGCCAGCCCGCAGACATTCAGTACTTC. Translation: CASSQPADIQYF.